A selection of T cell receptor beta chains follows, all from one sample in a study of blood T cell repertoires in COVID-19. Clones were read by immunoSEQ multiplex PCR, and TCRdb kept only the in-frame ones, dropping some. The table records about 360,000 clones, 88% of them present only once. The sample comprised PBMCs or T cells enriched from blood (not recorded which). The origin of the receptors is a woman between 40 and 55 years old with acute COVID-19. CDR3s include the opening cysteine and the closing phenylalanine or tryptophan. D genes are given only for firm matches.

TRBJ1-5,TRBV21-1,.,TGTGCCAGCAGCAAAGTTAGGGACAGAAGCAATCAGCCCCAGCATTTT,CASSKVRDRSNQPQHF
TRBJ2-1,TRBV18,TRBD2,TGTGCCAGCTCACCACAGGGACTAGCCTCGAATGAGCAGTTCTTC,CASSPQGLASNEQFF
TRBJ2-2,TRBV4-2,.,TGTGCCAGCACCGTCTCGGACAAACGGGAGCTGTTTTTT,CASTVSDKRELFF
TRBJ1-2,TRBV14,.,TGTGCCAGCAGCCAAGATAAGAGAGGGATGAACTATGGCTACACCTTC,CASSQDKRGMNYGYTF
TRBJ1-5,TRBV7-2,.,TGTGCCAGCAGCTTATGGTCAGGGCAGCCCCAGCATTTT,CASSLWSGQPQHF
TRBJ1-2,TRBV18,TRBD1,TGTGCCAGCTCACCCCAGACAGGGAAGACGGGCTACACCTTC,CASSPQTGKTGYTF
TRBJ1-2,TRBV3-1/TRBV3-2,.,TGTGCCAGCAGCCAACTCATGGGGCAGAACTATGGCTACACCTTC,CASSQLMGQNYGYTF
TRBJ2-7,TRBV19,.,TGTGCCAGTAAGGCAGGGTCCCACTACGAGCAGTACTTC,CASKAGSHYEQYF
TRBJ2-7,TRBV25-1,.,TGTGCCAGCAGTGAATATGGGGGCACTGGGTCTAACGAGCAGTACTTC,CASSEYGGTGSNEQYF
TRBJ1-2,TRBV11-3,.,TGTGCCAGCAGCTTAGATGCCAGGGGATATGGCTACACCTTC,CASSLDARGYGYTF
TRBJ1-2,TRBV5-1,.,TGCGCCAGCAGCTTGGGGAGTAACTATGGCTACACCTTC,CASSLGSNYGYTF
TRBJ2-2,TRBV7-9,TRBD1,TGTGCCAGCAGCTTATGGAGGACAGGGGCGAACACCGGGGAGCTGTTTTTT,CASSLWRTGANTGELFF
TRBJ2-3,TRBV5-1,.,TGCGCCAGCAGCCTACCCGCTGATACGCAGTATTTT,CASSLPADTQYF
TRBJ2-1,TRBV9,TRBD2,TGTGCCAGCAGCGTAGATAGCGGGGGGATAAATGAGCAGTTCTTC,CASSVDSGGINEQFF
TRBJ1-2,TRBV2,.,TGTGCCAGCAGTGGGAGCCCTAACCGTCTCTATGGCTACACCTTC,CASSGSPNRLYGYTF
TRBJ2-3,TRBV7-9,TRBD1,TGTGCCAGCAGCCCTCGACAGGGAGGCACAGATACGCAGTATTTT,CASSPRQGGTDTQYF
TRBJ1-4,TRBV18,.,TGTGCCAGCTCGCCTTACTCGGAAGGGAGGGAAAAACTGTTTTTT,CASSPYSEGREKLFF
TRBJ2-1,TRBV19,.,TGTGCCAGTAGCCTGGCCGACACCTCCTACAATGAGCAGTTCTTC,CASSLADTSYNEQFF
TRBJ2-7,TRBV6-5,TRBD1,TGTGCCAGCAGTAAGGGACAGGGGGCAACCTACGAGCAGTACTTC,CASSKGQGATYEQYF